These T cell receptor beta chains were read from a single sample in a study of naive and memory T cell subsets. TCRdb re-derived calls from the UMI-ligation and nested PCR reads in MiXCR, one entry per CDR3 protein. The table records some 30,000 distinct CDR3 sequences, roughly 18% of them present only once. The sequencing sample was made of effector memory CD4+ T cells from blood. The source of these receptors is a human donor in good health. The CDR3 runs from the conserved cysteine through the conserved F or W. The order of the fields is D gene, clone size, V gene, J gene, CDR3 protein, CDR3 DNA. A D gene is named only where the DNA matches it firmly. Clone size is shown for a subset of rows, as once, few, many or a class of expanded clone.

>TRBD1|few|TRBV27|TRBJ2-7
CASRTPGTGSLQQYF
TGTGCCAGCAGGACCCCCGGGACAGGGTCTCTCCAGCAGTACTTC
>.|many|TRBV15|TRBJ2-7
CATSRASGTQRNEQYF
TGTGCCACCAGCAGAGCCTCGGGGACCCAGAGGAACGAGCAGTACTTC
>.|many|TRBV18|TRBJ1-2
CASSRGASNYGYTF
TGTGCCAGCTCACGCGGGGCGTCTAACTATGGCTACACCTTC
>TRBD1|few|TRBV6-1|TRBJ1-1
CASSEQQGLNTEAFF
TGTGCCAGCAGTGAACAACAGGGGCTAAACACTGAAGCTTTCTTT
>.|.|TRBV10-3|TRBJ1-1
CAISESRREAFF
TGTGCCATCAGTGAGTCTCGTCGAGAAGCTTTCTTT
>.|medium-sized|TRBV6-6|TRBJ2-1
CASIVGPYNEQFF
TGTGCCAGCATTGTCGGACCCTACAATGAGCAGTTCTTC
>TRBD1|many|TRBV10-3|TRBJ1-3
CAMTGGPGNTIYF
TGTGCCATGACAGGGGGCCCTGGAAACACCATATATTTT
>.|few|TRBV18|TRBJ2-1
CASSPMGANSYNEQFF
TGTGCCAGCTCGCCGATGGGGGCCAACTCCTACAATGAGCAGTTCTTC
>.|few|TRBV10-3|TRBJ2-3
CASTDTDTQYF
TGTGCCAGCACAGACACAGATACGCAGTATTTT
>.|.|TRBV6-1|TRBJ2-2
CASSEVAARELFF
TGTGCCAGCAGTGAGGTGGCGGCCAGGGAGCTGTTTTTT
>.|few|TRBV5-6|TRBJ2-3
CASSLGTRTQYF
TGTGCCAGCAGCTTGGGGACGAGGACGCAGTATTTT
>.|few|TRBV2|TRBJ2-5
CASRAWTGYQETQYF
TGTGCCAGCAGGGCTTGGACTGGGTACCAAGAGACCCAGTACTTC
>TRBD1|many|TRBV20-1|TRBJ2-7
CSADRVDTSYEQYF
TGCAGTGCCGACAGGGTTGATACCTCCTACGAGCAGTACTTC
>.|few|TRBV6-1|TRBJ1-1
CASSSSGNTEAFF
TGTGCCAGCAGTTCTTCAGGGAACACTGAAGCTTTCTTT
>TRBD2|.|TRBV7-9|TRBJ2-1
CASSLVREGREQFF
TGTGCCAGCAGCTTAGTCCGGGAGGGCCGTGAGCAGTTCTTC
>.|few|TRBV6-1|TRBJ1-4
CASSAYRAQGEKLFF
TGTGCCAGCAGTGCGTACCGGGCCCAAGGGGAAAAACTGTTTTTT
>TRBD2|.|TRBV5-4|TRBJ2-6
CASTPGLAGNSGANVLTF
TGTGCCAGCACCCCGGGACTAGCGGGAAACTCTGGGGCCAACGTCCTGACTTTC
>.|few|TRBV28|TRBJ2-1
CASMKGGGNEQFF
TGTGCCAGCATGAAGGGGGGAGGCAATGAGCAGTTCTTC
>.|.|TRBV7-3|TRBJ2-3
CASSLLTRTDTQYF
TGTGCCAGCAGCTTACTGACCCGCACAGATACGCAGTATTTT
>.|many|TRBV7-2|TRBJ2-7
CASSLVWPDYEQYF
TGTGCCAGCAGCTTAGTGTGGCCAGACTACGAGCAGTACTTC
>TRBD2|few|TRBV7-8|TRBJ2-7
CASGGASGSWSYEQYF
TGTGCCAGCGGGGGGGCTAGCGGGAGTTGGTCCTACGAGCAGTACTTC
>.|few|TRBV20-1|TRBJ1-4
CSARSRERRGTEKLFF
TGCAGTGCTAGAAGCAGGGAGAGGCGAGGGACTGAAAAACTGTTTTTT
>.|.|TRBV6-5|TRBJ1-2
CASRTSNYGYTF
TGTGCCAGCAGGACTTCTAACTATGGCTACACCTTC
>.|.|TRBV7-8|TRBJ2-3
CASSLLVLRTDTQYF
TGTGCCAGCAGCTTGCTCGTCTTACGCACAGATACGCAGTATTTT
>.|few|TRBV7-2|TRBJ2-7
CASSLGGAVYEQYF
TGTGCCAGCAGCTTAGGAGGGGCAGTCTACGAGCAGTACTTC
>.|many|TRBV6-5|TRBJ1-2
CASRQIYNYGYTF
TGTGCCAGCAGACAGATCTATAACTATGGCTACACCTTC
>.|.|TRBV2|TRBJ1-4
CASSERTASFSEKLFF
TGTGCCAGCAGTGAAAGGACAGCGTCCTTTAGTGAAAAACTGTTTTTT
>TRBD1|.|TRBV4-3|TRBJ1-2
CASSHLNRGLVGYTF
TGCGCCAGCAGCCACTTAAACAGGGGACTTGTTGGCTACACCTTC
>.|many|TRBV18|TRBJ2-3
CASSAVRVDTQYF
TGTGCCAGCTCAGCCGTCAGGGTCGATACGCAGTATTTT
>.|.|TRBV19|TRBJ2-2
CASSVLSGELFF
TGTGCCAGTAGTGTCTTATCCGGGGAGCTGTTTTTT
>TRBD2|many|TRBV20-1|TRBJ2-1
CSANRASGRALEQFF
TGCAGTGCTAATCGGGCTAGCGGGAGGGCCTTAGAGCAGTTCTTC
>TRBD2|.|TRBV3-1|TRBJ2-7
CASSLRTSGPYEQYF
TGTGCCAGCAGCCTACGGACTAGCGGACCTTACGAGCAGTACTTC
>TRBD2|.|TRBV20-1|TRBJ2-1
CSARTGTSGREQFF
TGCAGTGCTAGAACCGGGACTAGCGGCCGGGAGCAGTTCTTC
>.|.|TRBV29-1|TRBJ2-7
CSVKGGGYEQYF
TGCAGCGTCAAGGGTGGGGGATACGAGCAGTACTTC
>.|few|TRBV25-1|TRBJ2-5
CASSPPGAWAEETQYF
TGTGCCAGCAGTCCCCCAGGAGCTTGGGCCGAAGAGACCCAGTACTTC
>.|.|TRBV6-1|TRBJ2-1
CASRFAYNEQFF
TGTGCCAGCAGATTCGCTTACAATGAGCAGTTCTTC
>TRBD1|.|TRBV24-1|TRBJ2-5
CATSRMTGSGETQYF
TGTGCCACCTCAAGAATGACAGGGTCTGGGGAGACCCAGTACTTC
>TRBD1|.|TRBV6-6|TRBJ2-5
CASRPRTGGEWPQYF
TGTGCCAGCAGACCCCGGACAGGGGGCGAGTGGCCCCAGTACTTC
>.|few|TRBV27|TRBJ1-1
CASIRIGAITEAFF
TGTGCCAGCATTCGGATCGGGGCTATCACTGAAGCTTTCTTT
>TRBD1|few|TRBV12-3/TRBV12-4|TRBJ1-2
CASLRTGAPGGYTF
TGTGCCTCTTTAAGGACAGGGGCCCCCGGGGGCTACACCTTC
>.|.|TRBV18|TRBJ1-3
CASSPDGVNGNTIYF
TGTGCCAGCTCACCAGACGGGGTCAATGGAAACACCATATATTTT
>TRBD2|many|TRBV9|TRBJ2-7
CASSSPGRGEYEQYF
TGTGCCAGCAGCTCTCCCGGGAGGGGGGAGTACGAGCAGTACTTC
>.|many|TRBV4-1|TRBJ2-1
CASSQVQRAYNEQFF
TGCGCCAGCAGCCAAGTCCAGCGCGCCTACAATGAGCAGTTCTTC
>.|medium-sized|TRBV24-1|TRBJ2-3
CATSEPGTLGADTQYF
TGTGCCACCAGTGAACCCGGGACTCTGGGGGCAGATACGCAGTATTTT
>.|.|TRBV7-8|TRBJ1-1
CASSLVGRTEAFF
TGTGCCAGCAGCTTAGTAGGTCGGACTGAAGCTTTCTTT